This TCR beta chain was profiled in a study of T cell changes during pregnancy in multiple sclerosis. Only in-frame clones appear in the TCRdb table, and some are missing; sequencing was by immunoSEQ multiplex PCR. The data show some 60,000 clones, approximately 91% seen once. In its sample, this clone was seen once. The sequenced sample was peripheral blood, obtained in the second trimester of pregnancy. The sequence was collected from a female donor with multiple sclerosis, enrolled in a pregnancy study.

CDR3: CASSIGGGPTSSTDTQYF. The CDR3 DNA reads TGTGCCAGTAGTATTGGCGGGGGTCCAACTTCTAGCACAGATACGCAGTATTTT. The rearrangement uses TRBV19 and TRBJ2-3; 7 positions agree with TRBD2. V was clipped by 3 bases and J by 0 bases; unmatched bases: 12. The CDR3 loop spans 18 amino acids. Germline CDR1 is LNHDA and CDR2 is SQIVND (reference sequence).